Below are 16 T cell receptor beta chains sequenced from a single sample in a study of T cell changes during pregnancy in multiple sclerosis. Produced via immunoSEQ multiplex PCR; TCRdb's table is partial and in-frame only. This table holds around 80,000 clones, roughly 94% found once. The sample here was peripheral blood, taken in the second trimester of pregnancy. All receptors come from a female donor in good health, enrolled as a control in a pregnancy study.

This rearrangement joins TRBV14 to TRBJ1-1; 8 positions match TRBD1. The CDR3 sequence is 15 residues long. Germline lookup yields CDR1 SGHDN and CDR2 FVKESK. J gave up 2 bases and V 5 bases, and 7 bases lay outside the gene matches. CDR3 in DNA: TGTGCCAGCAGCACCCGAGACAGGGGCAACACTGAAGCTTTCTTT. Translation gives CASSTRDRGNTEAFF.

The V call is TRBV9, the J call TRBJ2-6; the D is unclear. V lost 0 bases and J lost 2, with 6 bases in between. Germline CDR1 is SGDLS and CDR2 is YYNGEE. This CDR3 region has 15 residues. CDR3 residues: CASSVGRAGANVLTF. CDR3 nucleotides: TGTGCCAGCAGCGTAGGACGGGCTGGGGCCAACGTCCTGACTTTC.

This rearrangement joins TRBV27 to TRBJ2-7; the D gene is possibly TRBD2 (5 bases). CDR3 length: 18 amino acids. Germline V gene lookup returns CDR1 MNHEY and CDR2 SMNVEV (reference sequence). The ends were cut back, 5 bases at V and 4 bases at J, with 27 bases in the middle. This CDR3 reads CASSPYLYDVRGFYEQYF. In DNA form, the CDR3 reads TGTGCCAGCAGTCCCTATCTCTACGACGTTCGGGGATTTTACGAGCAGTACTTC.

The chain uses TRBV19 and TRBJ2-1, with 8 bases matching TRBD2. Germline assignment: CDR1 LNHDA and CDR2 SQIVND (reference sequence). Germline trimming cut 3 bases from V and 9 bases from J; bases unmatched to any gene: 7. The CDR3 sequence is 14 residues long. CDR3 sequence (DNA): TGTGCCAGTAGTATCGGAGCGGGAGTGGTTGAGCAGTTCTTC. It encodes CASSIGAGVVEQFF.

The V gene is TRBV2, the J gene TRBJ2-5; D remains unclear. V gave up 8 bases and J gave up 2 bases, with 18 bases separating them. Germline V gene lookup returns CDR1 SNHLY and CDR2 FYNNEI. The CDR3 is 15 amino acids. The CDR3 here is CASGSNEVSQETQYF. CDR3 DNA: TGTGCCAGCGGATCCAACGAGGTCTCGCAAGAGACCCAGTACTTC.

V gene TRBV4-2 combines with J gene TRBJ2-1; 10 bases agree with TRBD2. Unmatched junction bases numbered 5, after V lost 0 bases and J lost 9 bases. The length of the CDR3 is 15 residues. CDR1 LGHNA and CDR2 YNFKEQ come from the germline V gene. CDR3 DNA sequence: TGTGCCAGCAGCCAAGATCTCCGACTAGCGGGTGAGCAGTTCTTC. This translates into CASSQDLRLAGEQFF.

The CDR3 bases are TGTGCCAGCAGCTTAGGGCCAGGCGATTCTGAAGCTTTCTTT. Translation: CASSLGPGDSEAFF. This chain connects TRBV11-2 to TRBJ1-1; no definite D call. Germline V gene lookup returns CDR1 SGHAT and CDR2 FQNNGV. There are 14 residues in the CDR3. V lost 1 base to trimming and J lost 6 bases, with 12 bases between them.

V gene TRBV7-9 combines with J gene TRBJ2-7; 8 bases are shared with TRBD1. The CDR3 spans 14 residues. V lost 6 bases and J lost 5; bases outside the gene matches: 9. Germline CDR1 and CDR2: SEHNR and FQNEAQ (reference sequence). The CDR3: CASSFQQGVHEQYF. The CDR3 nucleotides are TGTGCCAGCAGTTTCCAACAGGGGGTCCACGAGCAGTACTTC.

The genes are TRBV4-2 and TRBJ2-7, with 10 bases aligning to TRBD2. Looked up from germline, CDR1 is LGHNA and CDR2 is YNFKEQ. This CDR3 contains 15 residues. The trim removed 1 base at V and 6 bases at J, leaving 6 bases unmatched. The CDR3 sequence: CASSQVLAGAGEQYF. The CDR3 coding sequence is TGTGCCAGCAGCCAAGTGCTAGCGGGAGCAGGCGAGCAGTACTTC.

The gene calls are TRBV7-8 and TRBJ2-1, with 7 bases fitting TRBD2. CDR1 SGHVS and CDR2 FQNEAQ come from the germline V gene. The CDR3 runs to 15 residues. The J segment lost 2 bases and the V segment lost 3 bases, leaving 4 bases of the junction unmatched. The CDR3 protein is CASSFSGVTYNEQFF. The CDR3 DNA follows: TGTGCCAGCAGCTTCAGCGGGGTTACCTACAATGAGCAGTTCTTC.

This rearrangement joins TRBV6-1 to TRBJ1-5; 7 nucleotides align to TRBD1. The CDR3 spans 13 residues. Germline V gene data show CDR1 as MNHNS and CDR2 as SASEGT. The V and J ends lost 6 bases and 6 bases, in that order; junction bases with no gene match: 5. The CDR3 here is CASSDRVPQPQHF. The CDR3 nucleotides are TGTGCCAGCAGCGACAGGGTCCCTCAGCCCCAGCATTTT.

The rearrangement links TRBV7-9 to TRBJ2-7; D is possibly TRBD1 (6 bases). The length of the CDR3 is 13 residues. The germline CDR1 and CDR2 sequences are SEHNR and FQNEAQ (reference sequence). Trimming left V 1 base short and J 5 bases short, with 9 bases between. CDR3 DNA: TGTGCCAGCAGCTTAGACCCAGGGGACGAGCAGTACTTC. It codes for CASSLDPGDEQYF.

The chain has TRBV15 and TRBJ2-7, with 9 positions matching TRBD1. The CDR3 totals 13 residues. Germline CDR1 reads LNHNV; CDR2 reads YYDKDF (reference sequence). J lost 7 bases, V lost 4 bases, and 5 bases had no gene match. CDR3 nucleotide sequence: TGTGCCACCAGCATAAGACAGGGGGGTGAGCAGTACTTC. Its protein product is CATSIRQGGEQYF.

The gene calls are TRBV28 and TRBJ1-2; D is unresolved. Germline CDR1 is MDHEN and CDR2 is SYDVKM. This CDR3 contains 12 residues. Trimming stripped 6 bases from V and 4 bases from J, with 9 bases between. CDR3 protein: CASSLGAYGYTF. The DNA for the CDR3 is TGTGCCAGCAGCCTCGGTGCCTATGGCTACACCTTC.

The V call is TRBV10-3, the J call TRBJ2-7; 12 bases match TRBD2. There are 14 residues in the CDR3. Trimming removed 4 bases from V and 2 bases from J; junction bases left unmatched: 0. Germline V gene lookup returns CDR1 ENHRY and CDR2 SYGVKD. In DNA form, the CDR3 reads TGTGCCATCAGTGGGACTAGCGGGACCTACGAGCAGTACTTC. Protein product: CAISGTSGTYEQYF.

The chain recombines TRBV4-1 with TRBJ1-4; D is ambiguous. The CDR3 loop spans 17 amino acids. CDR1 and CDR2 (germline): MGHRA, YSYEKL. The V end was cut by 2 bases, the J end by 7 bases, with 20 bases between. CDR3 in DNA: TGCGCCAGCAGCCAAATGGTGATGACCACAGCGGGTGAAAAACTGTTTTTT. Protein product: CASSQMVMTTAGEKLFF.